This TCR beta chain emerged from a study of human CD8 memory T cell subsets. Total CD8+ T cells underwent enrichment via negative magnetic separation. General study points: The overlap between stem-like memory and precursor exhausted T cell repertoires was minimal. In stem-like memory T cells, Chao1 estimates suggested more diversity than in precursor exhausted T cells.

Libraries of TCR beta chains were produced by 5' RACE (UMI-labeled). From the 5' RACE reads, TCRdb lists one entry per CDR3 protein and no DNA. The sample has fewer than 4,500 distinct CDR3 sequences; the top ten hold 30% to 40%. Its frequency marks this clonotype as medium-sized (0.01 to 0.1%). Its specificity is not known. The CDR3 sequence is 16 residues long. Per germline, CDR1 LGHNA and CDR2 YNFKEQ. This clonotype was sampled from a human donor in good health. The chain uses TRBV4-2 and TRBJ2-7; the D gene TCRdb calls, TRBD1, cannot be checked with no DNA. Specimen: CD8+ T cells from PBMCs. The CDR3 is CASSQEPLERSYEQYF.